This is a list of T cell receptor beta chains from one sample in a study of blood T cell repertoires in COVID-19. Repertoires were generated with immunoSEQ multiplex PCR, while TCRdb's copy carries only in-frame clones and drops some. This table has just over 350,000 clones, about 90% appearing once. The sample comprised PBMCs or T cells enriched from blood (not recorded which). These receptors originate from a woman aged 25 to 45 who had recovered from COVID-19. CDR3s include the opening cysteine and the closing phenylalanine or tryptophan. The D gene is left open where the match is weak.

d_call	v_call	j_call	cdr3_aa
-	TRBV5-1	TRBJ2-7	CASSDYAEQYF
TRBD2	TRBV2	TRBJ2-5	CASSPLAGGPSETQYF
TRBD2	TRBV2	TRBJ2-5	CASSRLALRGETQYF
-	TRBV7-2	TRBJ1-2	CASSSPKTGLYYGYTF
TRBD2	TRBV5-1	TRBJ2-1	CASSPGLAGGLNEQFF
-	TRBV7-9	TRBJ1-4	CASSLMDTYNEKLFF
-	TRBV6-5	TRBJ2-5	CASSTLTGGEETQYF
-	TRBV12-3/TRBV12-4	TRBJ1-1	CASSLGQGTEAFF
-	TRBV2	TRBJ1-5	CASSEFLGNQPQHF
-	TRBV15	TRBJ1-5	CATSRDGGHQPQHF
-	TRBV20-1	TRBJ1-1	CSAYRLGAFF
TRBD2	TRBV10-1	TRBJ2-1	CASSLAGGDEQFF
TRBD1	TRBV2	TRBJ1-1	CASSRDRGVEAFF
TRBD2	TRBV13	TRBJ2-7	CASSRRLAGGYEQYF
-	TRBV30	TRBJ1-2	CAWSVWGLGYGYTF
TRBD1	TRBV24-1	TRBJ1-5	CATSERGQGNQPQHF
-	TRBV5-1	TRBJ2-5	CASSFVPEEETQYF
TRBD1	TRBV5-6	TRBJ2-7	CASSRIPGQGYEQYF
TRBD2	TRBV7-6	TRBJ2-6	CASSLAPGLAGLAGANVLTF
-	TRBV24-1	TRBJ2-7	CATSSERAGIEQYF
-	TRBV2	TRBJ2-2	CASSVTEAGELFF
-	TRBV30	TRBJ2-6	CAWRGALGTGANVLTF
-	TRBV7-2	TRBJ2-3	CASRPQGDTQYF
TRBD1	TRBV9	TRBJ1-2	CASSGGTGNGLYGYTF
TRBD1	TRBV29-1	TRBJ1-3	CSAGTGNIDTIYF
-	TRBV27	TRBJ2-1	CASGGAGMFNEQFF
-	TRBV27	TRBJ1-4	CASSFEDREKLFF
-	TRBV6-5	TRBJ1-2	CASRAGAAAGYGYTF
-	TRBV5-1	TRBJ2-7	CASSYSAVSYEQYF
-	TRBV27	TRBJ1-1	CASRTNTEAFF
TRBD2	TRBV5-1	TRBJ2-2	CASSPGIWDYNTGELFF
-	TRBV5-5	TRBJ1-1	CASSPWTEAAEAFF
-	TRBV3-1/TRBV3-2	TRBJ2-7	CASSQMTREQYF
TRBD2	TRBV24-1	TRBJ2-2	CATSALGLAGEGTGELFF
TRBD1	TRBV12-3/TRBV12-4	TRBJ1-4	CAITRQGQGKLFF
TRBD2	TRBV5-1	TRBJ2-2	CASSFLAGVNTGELFF
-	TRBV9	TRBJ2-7	CASSENRVTHEQYF
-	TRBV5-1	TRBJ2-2	CASRRSPDTGELFF
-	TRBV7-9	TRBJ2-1	CASSRVDEQFF
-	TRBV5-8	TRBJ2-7	CASSWPLGRGTYEQYF
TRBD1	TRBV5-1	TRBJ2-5	CASSLERQGETQYF